These 13 T cell receptor beta chains share one sample of origin, sequenced in a study of regulatory T cells in long-lasting Graves disease. Time point indicated: newly diagnosed GD, antithyroid drugs for less than 3 months. Preparation of the TCR library used RNA extracted from PBMCs. With iRepertoire HTBI primers and Arm-PCR of CDR3 regions, TCR beta libraries were built. A single record per CDR3 protein comes from TCRdb applying MiXCR to the multiplex PCR reads. The sample holds roughly 610,000 distinct CDR3 sequences, approximately 16% seen once. These data are also associated with another study on T cells in Graves' hyperthyroidism and ophthalmopathy.

This specimen was peripheral blood mononuclear cells (PBMCs), taken at new diagnosis, from a patient treated with antithyroid drugs. The receptors shown here come from a man between 18 and 35 years old with Graves disease.

This clonotype was counted many times. The chain couples TRBV30 to TRBJ2-6; no firm D call. Trimming pared 2 bases from V and 2 bases from J, leaving 4 bases between. Germline V lookup: CDR1 GTSNPN, CDR2 SVGIG (reference sequence). The CDR3 spans 13 residues. DNA for the CDR3: TGTGCCTGGAGTCAAACTGGGGCCAACGTCCTGACTTTC. This gives the protein CAWSQTGANVLTF. The full variable domain, with the rest looked up from reference TRBV30 and TRBJ2-6, is SQTIHQWPATLVQPVGSPLSLECTVEGTSNPNLYWYRQAAGRGLQLLFYSVGIGQISSEVPQNLSASRPQDRQFILSSKKLLLSDSGFYLCAWSQTGANVLTFGAGSRLTVL.

V and J are TRBV27 and TRBJ1-5, with 11 positions matching TRBD1. CDR3 length: 17 residues. V trimming: 1 base; J trimming: 5 bases; junction bases outside the gene matches: 7. Germline V gene lookup returns CDR1 MNHEY and CDR2 SMNVEV (reference sequence). The CDR3 protein is CASSLLPPGQGDQPQHF. CDR3 sequence (DNA): TGTGCCAGCAGTTTATTGCCCCCGGGACAGGGGGATCAGCCCCAGCATTTT.

This clonotype appeared a few times. The chain combines TRBV7-2 with TRBJ2-1, with D hard to call. Germline CDR1 is SGHTA and CDR2 is FQGNSA. V gave up 5 bases and J gave up 6 bases, with 11 bases separating them. The CDR3 has 13 residues. CDR3 region: CASSRVAGNEQFF. Here the CDR3 DNA reads TGTGCCAGCAGCAGGGTAGCTGGCAATGAGCAGTTCTTC. The variable domain in full, completed from reference TRBV7-2 and TRBJ2-1, reads GAGVSQSPSNKVTEKGKDVELRCDPISGHTALYWYRQSLGQGLEFLIYFQGNSAPDKSGLPSDRFSAERTGGSVSTLTIQRTQQEDSAVYLCASSRVAGNEQFFGPGTRLTVL.

This clonotype was picked up many times. V and J are TRBV5-4 and TRBJ2-1; a possible D gene is TRBD1 (5 bases). Trimming shortened V by 2 bases and J by 7 bases, and 10 bases separated the two germline ends. The V gene's germline CDR1 is SGHNT and CDR2 YYREEE (reference sequence). The CDR3 covers 13 residues. The CDR3 DNA sequence: TGTGCCAGCAGCTTACAGGCAGGGAATGAGCAGTTCTTC. This encodes CASSLQAGNEQFF.

The chain links TRBV13 to TRBJ2-7; D remains ambiguous. The CDR3 length is 14 residues. Germline CDR1 and CDR2: PRHDT and FYEKMQ (reference sequence). V dropped 2 bases and J dropped 3 bases, with 11 bases sitting between them. The DNA of the CDR3 is TGTGCCAGCAGCTTAAAAGGACCTTTCTACGAGCAGTACTTC. It specifies CASSLKGPFYEQYF. Complete variable domain (other parts from reference TRBV13 and TRBJ2-7): AAGVIQSPRHLIKEKRETATLKCYPIPRHDTVYWYQQGPGQDPQFLISFYEKMQSDKGSIPDRFSAQQFSDYHSELNMSSLELGDSALYFCASSLKGPFYEQYFGPGTRLTVT.

This clonotype was picked up a small number of times. The chain uses TRBV18 and TRBJ1-2; 10 nucleotides match TRBD1. V lost 8 bases to trimming and J lost 0 bases; unmatched junction nucleotides: 6. The germline V gene has CDR1 KGHSH and CDR2 LQKENI. CDR3 length: 15 amino acids. The DNA of the CDR3 is TGTGCCAGCAGTTGGGGACAGGGGACTAACTATGGCTACACCTTC. Translated: CASSWGQGTNYGYTF. The entire variable domain, with the rest obtained from reference TRBV18 and TRBJ1-2, is as follows: NAGVMQNPRHLVRRRGQEARLRCSPMKGHSHVYWYRQLPEEGLKFMVYLQKENIIDESGMPKERFSAEFPKEGPSILRIQQVVRGDSAAYFCASSWGQGTNYGYTFGSGTRLTVV.

Of note for this clonotype: A read error is possible here, since a much larger clone lies one base away. The chain is built from TRBV6-1 and TRBJ2-6, with D unclear. V lost 6 bases, J lost 0 bases, and 12 bases lay in between. CDR1 is MNHNS and CDR2 is SASEGT in the germline V gene. This CDR3 has 16 amino acids. CDR3 region: CASSADPHSGANVLTF. CDR3 sequence (DNA): TGTGCCAGCAGCGCGGACCCTCACTCTGGGGCCAACGTCCTGACTTTC.

This clonotype has a count of ten or more. The gene calls are TRBV12-3 or TRBV12-4 and TRBJ2-5; 15 nucleotides agree with TRBD2. Losses at the gene ends were 1 base for V and 4 bases for J; bases not matched to a gene: 7. The length of the CDR3 is 18 residues. This CDR3 is CASSLGTQGLAGGETQYF. Written as DNA, the CDR3 is TGTGCCAGCAGTTTAGGGACCCAGGGACTAGCGGGAGGAGAGACCCAGTACTTC.

The CDR3 here is CASTNGRRNTIYF. The CDR3 nucleotides read TGTGCCAGCACCAACGGGCGCCGAAACACCATATATTTT. The chain couples TRBV6-1 to TRBJ1-3; the D is unclear. Germline V gene sequence: CDR1 MNHNS, CDR2 SASEGT. CDR3 length equals 13 residues. V was cut by 7 bases and J by 5 bases, with 12 bases left in between.

In its sample, this clonotype was seen many times. The chain recombines TRBV27 with TRBJ1-1, with TRBD1 matching 7 bases. J lost 4 bases, V lost 5 bases, and 19 bases had no gene match. Per the germline V gene, CDR1 is MNHEY and CDR2 is SMNVEV (reference sequence). The CDR3 is 18 amino acids. The CDR3 sequence: CASSKRQGVLYSATEAFF. The CDR3 coding sequence is TGTGCCAGCAGTAAAAGACAGGGAGTTTTGTATTCGGCCACTGAAGCTTTCTTT.

This clonotype was counted at least ten times. J is TRBJ2-3 and V is TRBV6-1; the match to TRBD2 covers 10 bases. CDR1 MNHNS and CDR2 SASEGT come from the germline V gene. The CDR3 length is 16 residues. V lost 6 bases and J lost 1; bases outside the gene matches: 7. CDR3 amino acids: CASRASSGGGTDTQYF. The CDR3 coding sequence is TGTGCCAGCAGAGCGTCTAGCGGGGGCGGCACAGATACGCAGTATTTT.

This clonotype was detected a few times. V gene TRBV29-1 combines with J gene TRBJ2-7; D is unresolved. This CDR3 spans 15 amino acids. Per germline, CDR1 SQVTM and CDR2 ANQGSEA. Trimming took 7 bases from V and 2 from J, leaving 21 bases between them. The DNA of the CDR3 is TGCAGCGCCGCACCGAGTCGGGTGATCCCCTACGAGCAGTACTTC. This gives the protein CSAAPSRVIPYEQYF.

This clonotype has a count of ten or more. The rearrangement links TRBV5-1 to TRBJ2-3; D is ambiguous. The CDR3 runs 14 residues. With 6 bases removed from V and 2 bases from J, the gap between germline ends came to 13 bases. In germline, CDR1 is SGHRS, CDR2 YFSETQ. The CDR3 is CASTLVGSTDTQYF. CDR3 bases: TGCGCCAGCACCCTGGTCGGGTCCACAGATACGCAGTATTTT.